This T cell receptor beta chain emerged from a study of blood T cell repertoires in COVID-19. Across the whole study: COVID-19 samples from acute and convalescent phases originated in the United States, Italy and Spain. Sample material is recorded as cDNA or gDNA derived from T cells, B-cell-depleted T cells, or PBMCs.

Source study methods: Estimation of nucleated cell counts was performed using reference gene primer amplification. Profiled with immunoSEQ multiplex PCR; TCRdb holds only in-frame clones, not every one. D and trimming come from the DNA, and the V and J calls and clone size come from that table. This table has approximately 230,000 clones, just under 85% appearing once. Individuals aged roughly 18 to 95 years were recruited from 24 US areas. This receptor was obtained from a man aged 35 to 55 who had recovered from COVID-19. The specimen was PBMCs or T cells enriched from blood (not recorded which).

The CDR3, as DNA: TGTGCCAGCAGCCAGGTGGGGACAGAGGCGGGGGGGACCCAGTACTTC. The encoded protein is CASSQVGTEAGGTQYF. V and J are TRBV4-2 and TRBJ2-5; D possibly corresponds to TRBD2 (8 bases). From germline, CDR1 is LGHNA and CDR2 YNFKEQ. The CDR3 is 16 amino acids. The V end lost 3 bases, the J end lost 7 bases, and 21 bases lay between the germline ends.